A single sample gave rise to the 24 T cell receptor beta chains below, sequenced in a study of Ad26.COV2.S vaccination and SARS-CoV-2 variants. Produced via immunoSEQ multiplex PCR; TCRdb's table is partial and in-frame only. The repertoire consists of about 370,000 clones, with approximately 90% occurring once and the leading ten covering 1.5% to 2%. The treatment denotes: roughly 18 received Ad26.COV2.S at low or high dose, single or two shots; a few received placebo; per-sample allocation not given. Sampling was done on day 63 after the first vaccine or placebo injection. The material was peripheral blood, obtained in a trial of Ad26.COV2.S vaccine versus placebo. These receptors all stem from a person aged 18-60 years who received the Ad26.COV2.S COVID-19 vaccine or a placebo.

V gene TRBV14 combines with J gene TRBJ1-1; no reliable D call. The CDR3 totals 16 residues. Per the germline V gene, CDR1 is SGHDN and CDR2 is FVKESK. Trimming took off 4 bases at V and 5 bases at J, with 20 bases between the two ends. CDR3 residues: CASSPLSSRLRTEAFF. DNA for the CDR3: TGTGCCAGCAGCCCCCTTTCGAGCAGGCTGAGGACTGAAGCTTTCTTT.

The chain couples TRBV5-1 to TRBJ1-3, with TRBD1 matching 7 bases. Per the germline V gene, CDR1 is SGHRS and CDR2 is YFSETQ. There are 13 residues in the CDR3. The J segment lost 3 bases and the V segment lost 4 bases, leaving 1 base of the junction unmatched. The CDR3 DNA is TGCGCCAGCAGCCGGGACAGTGGAAACACCATATATTTT. Translated, it gives CASSRDSGNTIYF.

This chain uses TRBV28 with TRBJ1-2; TRBD1 matches at 8 bases. This CDR3 has 15 amino acids. Unmatched junction bases numbered 9, after V lost 5 bases and J lost 4 bases. Germline V gene sequence: CDR1 MDHEN, CDR2 SYDVKM. CDR3 nucleotide sequence: TGTGCCAGCAGTACTATCCCGGGACAGGTCTATGGCTACACCTTC. It yields the protein CASSTIPGQVYGYTF.

The V and J genes are TRBV5-1 and TRBJ2-1; possibly TRBD1 for D (6 bases). Per germline, CDR1 SGHRS and CDR2 YFSETQ. The CDR3 contains 13 residues. V was trimmed by 5 bases and J by 9 bases, leaving 15 bases between them. Written as DNA, the CDR3 is TGCGCCAGCAGTTTAGGACAGTTTGGTGAGCAGTTCTTC. Protein sequence: CASSLGQFGEQFF.

The V and J genes are TRBV11-3 and TRBJ2-7, with D tentatively TRBD1 (6 bases). Germline V CDR1 and CDR2: SGHNT, YENEEA. The CDR3 has 14 amino acids. V was clipped by 0 bases and J by 6 bases, with 12 bases between them. Here the CDR3 DNA reads TGTGCCAGCAGCTTAGATCGAGAAGGGGGCGAGCAGTACTTC. Its protein is CASSLDREGGEQYF.

The chain recombines TRBV18 with TRBJ1-6, with 8 bases that match TRBD1. The CDR3 runs to 16 residues. Germline CDR1 reads KGHSH; CDR2 reads LQKENI. Unmatched junction bases numbered 5, after V lost 0 bases and J lost 7 bases. For the CDR3, the DNA is TGTGCCAGCTCACCACCTCGAGCAGGGGGCAATTCACCCCTCCACTTT. Translating gives CASSPPRAGGNSPLHF.

This chain links TRBV28 with TRBJ1-2; D uncertain. The CDR3 contains 15 residues. CDR1 and CDR2 from the germline V gene are MDHEN and SYDVKM. V lost 2 bases and J lost 3, with 13 bases in between. The CDR3 region has the DNA TGTGCCAGCAGTTTAGCCCCCAGACCCTACTATGGCTACACCTTC. It translates to CASSLAPRPYYGYTF.

This sequence joins TRBV3-1 (or the pseudogene TRBV3-2) and TRBJ2-7; D is ambiguous. Trimming removed 1 base at V and 5 bases at J, with 6 bases between. The CDR3 contains 12 residues. Germline V lookup: CDR1 LGHDT, CDR2 YNNKEL (reference sequence). CDR3 bases: TGTGCCAGCAGCCAAGTAGAAAACGAGCAGTACTTC. Translating it yields CASSQVENEQYF.

This clone was counted only a few times. The gene calls are TRBV7-9 and TRBJ2-5; 8 nucleotides agree with TRBD1. CDR1 SEHNR and CDR2 FQNEAQ come from the germline V gene (reference sequence). The CDR3 spans 13 residues. Trimming took 5 bases from V and 4 from J; bases not matched to a gene: 3. DNA for the CDR3: TGTGCCAGCAGCCGCGGACAGGGAGAGACCCAGTACTTC. The encoded protein is CASSRGQGETQYF. The variable domain in full, with the rest retrieved from reference TRBV7-9 and TRBJ2-5, is DTGVSQNPRHKITKRGQNVTFRCDPISEHNRLYWYRQTLGQGPEFLTYFQNEAQLEKSRLLSDRFSAERPKGSFSTLEIQRTEQGDSAMYLCASSRGQGETQYFGPGTRLLVL.

This clone was seen just once. Within the sample, other DNA sequences also encode this same CDR3. The CDR3 is CASSPGQGSYEQYF. CDR3 coding DNA: TGCGCCAGCAGCCCGGGACAGGGGTCCTACGAGCAGTACTTC. The J gene is TRBJ2-7, the V gene TRBV5-1; 10 bases agree with TRBD1. Unmatched junction bases numbered 2, after V lost 4 bases and J lost 1 base. This CDR3 spans 14 amino acids. The germline gives CDR1 SGHRS, CDR2 YFSETQ.

The genes are TRBV3-1 (or the pseudogene TRBV3-2) and TRBJ2-1, with 9 nucleotides matching TRBD1. The CDR3 consists of 15 residues. Germline V gene sequence: CDR1 LGHDT, CDR2 YNNKEL (reference sequence). V shed 4 bases, J shed 2 bases, and the junction held 3 bases outside the gene matches. CDR3 loop: CASSPRTGAYNEQFF. CDR3 nucleotide sequence: TGTGCCAGCAGCCCCCGGACAGGGGCCTACAATGAGCAGTTCTTC.

The rearrangement uses TRBV7-2 and TRBJ1-1; D is possibly TRBD1 (5 bases). Germline values: CDR1 SGHTA, CDR2 FQGNSA. CDR3 length equals 14 residues. The V gene lost 5 bases and the J gene lost 5 bases, with 15 bases spanning the gap. CDR3 loop: CASSPNLGVTEAFF. CDR3 sequence (DNA): TGTGCCAGCAGCCCCAACCTGGGGGTGACTGAAGCTTTCTTT.

The chain uses TRBV12-3 or TRBV12-4 and TRBJ1-5, with a weak D call TRBD1 (5 bases). V dropped 10 bases and J dropped 6 bases, with 16 bases sitting between them. The CDR3 covers 13 residues. CDR3 in amino acids: CATRVGAGQPQHF. The CDR3 DNA is TGTGCCACCCGTGTTGGGGCAGGTCAGCCCCAGCATTTT.

The J gene is TRBJ1-1, the V gene TRBV5-4; D is unresolved. The CDR3 contains 18 residues. Germline assignment: CDR1 SGHNT and CDR2 YYREEE (reference sequence). V was pared by 4 bases and J by 1 base, with 23 bases between. CDR3 sequence (DNA): TGTGCCAGCAGCACACTACGCCAAGCCCGGACGGGGAACACTGAAGCTTTCTTT. This translates into CASSTLRQARTGNTEAFF.

The J gene is TRBJ1-3, the V gene TRBV3-1 (or the pseudogene TRBV3-2); no clear D gene. CDR1 LGHDT and CDR2 YNNKEL come from the germline V gene (reference sequence). Trimming removed 1 base at V and 2 bases at J, with 9 bases between. The CDR3 extends over 15 amino acids. The CDR3 sequence: CASSQVRNAGNTIYF. CDR3 DNA: TGTGCCAGCAGCCAAGTCCGGAACGCTGGAAACACCATATATTTT.

This rearrangement joins TRBV9 to TRBJ2-5, with a tentative D call TRBD1 (5 bases). Looked up from germline, CDR1 is SGDLS and CDR2 is YYNGEE. The CDR3 contains 14 residues. The germline V and J ends were trimmed by 1 base and 5 bases, with 12 bases remaining between them. The CDR3 protein is CASSVTSGAETQYF. In nucleotides, the CDR3 is TGTGCCAGCAGCGTAACCAGTGGGGCGGAGACCCAGTACTTC.

Here the CDR3 reads CASSLTLGRDQETQYF. The CDR3 bases are TGTGCCAGCAGTCTAACGTTAGGGCGGGACCAAGAGACCCAGTACTTC. The chain has TRBV28 and TRBJ2-5; TRBD2 is a possible D gene (5 bases). CDR1 and CDR2 from the germline V gene are MDHEN and SYDVKM. This CDR3 is built from 16 residues. V lost 5 bases and J 0 bases, leaving 16 bases between the germline ends.

This clone was recorded only once. The J gene is TRBJ1-1, the V gene TRBV28, with TRBD1 matching over 10 bases. Germline CDR1 is MDHEN and CDR2 is SYDVKM. CDR3 length: 14 residues. The V and J ends lost 5 bases and 1 base, in that order; junction bases with no gene match: 1. For the CDR3, the DNA is TGTGCCAGCAGTCGGACAGGGGGGAACACTGAAGCTTTCTTT. Translation gives CASSRTGGNTEAFF.

The chain recombines TRBV14 with TRBJ2-2, with D hard to call. Looked up from germline, CDR1 is SGHDN and CDR2 is FVKESK. The V end lost 0 bases, the J end lost 9 bases, and 17 bases lay between the germline ends. This CDR3 has 16 amino acids. For the CDR3, the DNA is TGTGCCAGCAGCCAAGATACAGCGAAAGGGCACCGGGAGCTGTTTTTT. This gives the protein CASSQDTAKGHRELFF.

This clone has ten or more counts. The chain couples TRBV6-2 or TRBV6-3 to TRBJ2-3, with D perhaps matching TRBD1 (6 bases). V was trimmed by 2 bases and J by 2 bases, leaving 14 bases between them. Germline CDR1 reads MNHEY; CDR2 reads SVGEGT. CDR3 length equals 16 residues. CDR3 sequence reads: CASSYNRDKHTDTQYF. For the CDR3, the DNA is TGTGCCAGCAGTTACAACCGGGACAAACACACAGATACGCAGTATTTT.

A remark on this clone: One end of the junction is discordant with germline, which a read error may explain. This chain uses TRBV12-3 or TRBV12-4 with TRBJ1-1; 8 nucleotides line up with TRBD1. CDR3 length: 12 residues. This CDR3 reads CASSRGQGLGHF. The CDR3 bases are TGTGCCAGCAGCCGTGGACAGGGACTGGGGCACTTT.

The chain recombines TRBV11-2 with TRBJ1-4; tentative D call: TRBD1 (6 bases). The CDR3 has 16 amino acids. The V end was cut by 4 bases, the J end by 1 base, with 13 bases between. Germline V gene sequence: CDR1 SGHAT, CDR2 FQNNGV. The DNA for the CDR3 is TGTGCCAGCAGCTGGCAGGGGCCCCAAACTAATGAAAAACTGTTTTTT. Translating gives CASSWQGPQTNEKLFF.

The rearrangement joins TRBV4-2 to TRBJ2-1, with TRBD2 identical over 10 bases. After removal of 0 bases from V and 6 bases from J, the junction contained 5 bases not matched to a gene. The CDR3 runs 16 residues. Germline CDR1 reads LGHNA; CDR2 reads YNFKEQ. In DNA form, the CDR3 reads TGTGCCAGCAGCCAAGATAGGGCTAGCGGGAGCAATGAGCAGTTCTTC. Its translation: CASSQDRASGSNEQFF.

This sequence joins TRBV7-9 and TRBJ2-5; weak D call: TRBD1 (6 bases). The V gene lost 0 bases and the J gene lost 5 bases, with 7 bases spanning the gap. The CDR3 runs 13 residues. Looked up from germline, CDR1 is SEHNR and CDR2 is FQNEAQ (reference sequence). CDR3 in amino acids: CASSLAQGETQYF. CDR3 nucleotide sequence: TGTGCCAGCAGCTTAGCGCAGGGGGAGACCCAGTACTTC. Drawing the rest from reference TRBV7-9 and TRBJ2-5, the complete variable domain is DTGVSQNPRHKITKRGQNVTFRCDPISEHNRLYWYRQTLGQGPEFLTYFQNEAQLEKSRLLSDRFSAERPKGSFSTLEIQRTEQGDSAMYLCASSLAQGETQYFGPGTRLLVL.